The 21 T cell receptor beta chains below come from one sample, sequenced in a study of neurological immune-mediated disorders. MiXCR, applied by TCRdb to the 5' RACE reads, yields one record per CDR3 protein. Here the sample spans approximately 59,000 distinct CDR3 sequences, around 5% being singletons. Sequenced: PBMCs. Receptors originate from a human donor with multiple sclerosis. The donor label of this sample is uncertain.

Many counts were recorded for this clonotype. The chain combines TRBV20-1 with TRBJ2-3; 9 bases match TRBD1. V gave up 0 bases and J gave up 6 bases; unmatched junction bases: 13. This CDR3 is built from 17 residues. Per the germline V gene, CDR1 is DFQATT and CDR2 is SNEGSKA (reference sequence). The CDR3 protein is CSARDPGQGAKRDTQYF. CDR3 DNA: TGCAGTGCTAGAGACCCGGGACAGGGCGCGAAGAGGGATACGCAGTATTTT.

This clonotype was counted a few times. Here the CDR3 reads CASSLDVGPQYF. Written as DNA, the CDR3 is TGTGCCAGCAGCTTAGATGTTGGGCCCCAGTACTTC. The gene calls are TRBV7-6 and TRBJ2-5; D not certain. This CDR3 has 12 amino acids. CDR1 is SGHVS and CDR2 is FNYEAQ in the germline V gene. V lost 1 base and J lost 9, with 9 bases in between.

This clonotype was counted ten times or more. This sequence joins TRBV7-8 and TRBJ2-2, with 8 bases matching TRBD2. After removal of 4 bases from V and 4 bases from J, the junction contained 8 bases not matched to a gene. Germline V gives CDR1 SGHVS, CDR2 FQNEAQ. This CDR3 has 16 amino acids. DNA for the CDR3: TGTGCCAGCAGCTCCCTGCCCGGGACTAGCACCGGGGAGCTGTTTTTT. Its translation: CASSSLPGTSTGELFF.

As to this clonotype: In this CDR3 the conserved last residue, phenylalanine or tryptophan, is missing, so a read error is likely. This chain's CDR3 is CASSLMGQIFYEQYL. CDR3 in DNA: TGTGCCAGCAGCTTGATGGGACAGATATTTTACGAGCAGTACCTC. The chain couples TRBV5-5 to TRBJ2-7, with 7 bases aligning to TRBD1. The germline CDR1 and CDR2 sequences are SGHKS and YYEKEE (reference sequence). The CDR3 is 15 residues long. Germline trimming cut 1 base from V and 4 bases from J; bases unmatched to any gene: 8.

This clonotype has ten or more counts. The CDR3 DNA follows: TGTGCCAGCACCACCTTGGGGGGTGGCTACACCTTC. It codes for CASTTLGGGYTF. V gene TRBV7-2 combines with J gene TRBJ1-2; possible D gene TRBD1, 5 bases. Trimming left V 7 bases short and J 7 bases short, with 13 bases between. CDR1 and CDR2 from the germline V gene are SGHTA and FQGNSA. This CDR3 is 12 amino acids long.

This clonotype was counted many times. V usage is TRBV20-1 and J usage is TRBJ2-1; D may be TRBD1 (5 bases). CDR3 length equals 14 residues. Germline assignment: CDR1 DFQATT and CDR2 SNEGSKA (reference sequence). Trimming cost V 5 bases and J 3 bases, with 14 bases left between them. The CDR3, as DNA: TGCAGTGCTTTCGACAGCACCTACTACAATGAGCAGTTCTTC. Protein: CSAFDSTYYNEQFF.

This clonotype was detected ten times or more. CDR3 residues: CASSLNRVKDTQYF. The CDR3 DNA sequence: TGTGCCAGCAGTTTAAATCGAGTGAAGGATACGCAGTATTTT. The J gene is TRBJ2-3, the V gene TRBV12-3 or TRBV12-4; D remains unclear. This CDR3 comprises 14 residues. Deletions cut 2 bases from V and 6 bases from J, with 12 bases between.

In its sample, this clonotype was seen many times. This sequence joins TRBV5-1 and TRBJ1-2, with D unresolved. V gave up 1 base and J gave up 3 bases, with 10 bases separating them. Germline V gives CDR1 SGHRS, CDR2 YFSETQ. This CDR3 is 14 amino acids long. DNA for the CDR3: TGCGCCAGCAGCTTGAGTATGGCAGACTATGGCTACACCTTC. It specifies CASSLSMADYGYTF.

This clonotype was seen repeatedly, ten times or more. The genes are TRBV5-1 and TRBJ1-3; 8 bases are shared with TRBD1. This CDR3 is 15 amino acids long. Trimming removed 4 bases from V and 6 bases from J; junction bases left unmatched: 9. The germline V gene has CDR1 SGHRS and CDR2 YFSETQ. The CDR3 loop is CASSRDRRQENTIYF. The CDR3, as DNA: TGCGCCAGCAGCCGGGACAGGCGGCAGGAAAACACCATATATTTT. Looking up the rest from reference TRBV5-1 and TRBJ1-3 gives the full variable domain: KAGVTQTPRYLIKTRGQQVTLSCSPISGHRSVSWYQQTPGQGLQFLFEYFSETQRNKGNFPGRFSGRQFSNSRSEMNVSTLELGDSALYLCASSRDRRQENTIYFGEGSWLTVV.

In its sample, this clonotype was seen many times. V and J are TRBV6-2 or TRBV6-3 and TRBJ1-5, with D possibly matching TRBD1 (5 bases). From germline, CDR1 is MNHEY and CDR2 SVGEGT. This CDR3 spans 10 amino acids. Trimming shortened V by 9 bases and J by 5 bases, and 5 bases separated the two germline ends. The CDR3 loop is CARGDQPQHF. The CDR3 bases are TGTGCCAGAGGGGATCAGCCCCAGCATTTT.

This chain uses TRBV12-3 or TRBV12-4 with TRBJ2-2, with D unresolved. This CDR3 has 13 residues. V was pared by 6 bases and J by 1 base, with 6 bases between. CDR3 in amino acids: CASRRQNTGELFF. The CDR3 DNA sequence: TGTGCCAGCAGAAGACAGAACACCGGGGAGCTGTTTTTT.

This clonotype was observed at least ten times. CDR3 sequence: CASSFWGGGNTIYF. In nucleotides, the CDR3 is TGTGCCAGCAGTTTTTGGGGAGGTGGAAACACCATATATTTT. The rearrangement joins TRBV12-3 or TRBV12-4 to TRBJ1-3; D not certain. The CDR3 extends over 14 amino acids. V shed 3 bases and J shed 3 bases, with 9 bases lying between them.

This clonotype was seen ten or more times. J is TRBJ2-1 and V is TRBV5-5, with a weak D call TRBD1 (5 bases). Germline CDR1 and CDR2: SGHKS and YYEKEE (reference sequence). The CDR3 totals 12 residues. V was pared by 4 bases and J by 9 bases, with 11 bases between. The CDR3 bases are TGTGCCAGCAGCCATCAGGGTTTTGAGCAGTTCTTC. Protein sequence: CASSHQGFEQFF.

This clonotype appeared many times. The chain uses TRBV5-1 and TRBJ2-7; D is unclear. The CDR3 contains 13 residues. The ends were cut back, 0 bases at V and 3 bases at J, with 7 bases in the middle. Germline CDR1 reads SGHRS; CDR2 reads YFSETQ. The CDR3 reads CASSLGPFYEQYF. The CDR3 DNA follows: TGCGCCAGCAGCTTGGGTCCGTTCTACGAGCAGTACTTC.

This clonotype was seen ten or more times. The chain carries TRBV15 and TRBJ2-1; TRBD1 matches 10 bases. This CDR3 spans 16 amino acids. With 3 bases clipped from V and 4 bases from J, the junction kept 6 bases outside the gene matches. The V gene's germline CDR1 is LNHNV and CDR2 YYDKDF (reference sequence). This CDR3 reads CATSSTTGGVYNEQFF. In nucleotides, the CDR3 is TGTGCCACCAGCAGCACGACAGGGGGCGTTTACAATGAGCAGTTCTTC.

Judged by abundance, this clonotype is medium-sized (0.01 to 0.1%). J is TRBJ1-1 and V is TRBV13, with D tentatively TRBD1 (6 bases). Germline lookup yields CDR1 PRHDT and CDR2 FYEKMQ (reference sequence). Trimming removed 6 bases at V and 6 bases at J, with 23 bases between. CDR3 size: 16 residues. The chain's CDR3 is CASSLGDRGGDSEAFF. In DNA, the CDR3 is TGTGCCAGCAGTTTGGGGGATCGAGGGGGGGACTCTGAAGCTTTCTTT. The variable domain in full, with the rest retrieved from reference TRBV13 and TRBJ1-1, is AAGVIQSPRHLIKEKRETATLKCYPIPRHDTVYWYQQGPGQDPQFLISFYEKMQSDKGSIPDRFSAQQFSDYHSELNMSSLELGDSALYFCASSLGDRGGDSEAFFGQGTRLTVV.

This clonotype is classed as medium-sized. The J gene is TRBJ1-2, the V gene TRBV20-1; D uncertain. V was clipped by 0 bases and J by 3 bases, with 8 bases between them. Germline CDR1 is DFQATT and CDR2 is SNEGSKA (reference sequence). The CDR3 is 13 residues long. The CDR3 is CSARDMADYGYTF. In DNA form, the CDR3 reads TGCAGTGCTAGAGATATGGCGGACTATGGCTACACCTTC.

This clonotype was detected many times. The chain joins TRBV29-1 to TRBJ1-1; 11 nucleotides line up with TRBD1. V trimming: 3 bases; J trimming: 5 bases; junction bases outside the gene matches: 5. The CDR3 has 14 residues. CDR1 and CDR2 from the germline V gene are SQVTM and ANQGSEA. The CDR3 coding sequence is TGCAGCGTTGAGGACAGGGGGCGAAGGACTGAAGCTTTCTTT. Translation: CSVEDRGRRTEAFF.

This clonotype showed up many times. The chain combines TRBV5-1 with TRBJ2-2; D ambiguous. The CDR3 totals 14 residues. The V gene lost 0 bases and the J gene lost 5 bases, with 8 bases spanning the gap. The germline V gene has CDR1 SGHRS and CDR2 YFSETQ. CDR3 in amino acids: CASSLGGATGELFF. DNA for the CDR3: TGCGCCAGCAGCTTGGGTGGAGCTACCGGGGAGCTGTTTTTT.

This clonotype was counted many times. The CDR3 DNA sequence: TGCAGTGCTAGATCGGGGGACTCTCCCCGTCACGAGCAGTACTTC. It translates to CSARSGDSPRHEQYF. V is TRBV20-1 and J is TRBJ2-7, with D possibly TRBD2 on 6 matching bases. The germline gives CDR1 DFQATT, CDR2 SNEGSKA (reference sequence). This CDR3 has 15 residues. The V end was cut by 2 bases, the J end by 5 bases, with 19 bases between.

The rearrangement links TRBV20-1 to TRBJ1-2, with D possibly being TRBD1 (5 bases). CDR1 is DFQATT and CDR2 is SNEGSKA in the germline V gene (reference sequence). Trimming shortened V by 5 bases and J by 4 bases, and 11 bases separated the two germline ends. The CDR3 totals 12 residues. Written as DNA, the CDR3 is TGCAGTGCTGAGCAGAGGGGCTATGGCTACACCTTC. This encodes CSAEQRGYGYTF.